The 21 T cell receptor beta chains reported below all come from one sample, sequenced in a study of CD4 and CD8 cells across lung adenocarcinoma regions. One entry per CDR3 protein results from TCRdb running MiXCR on the PCR reads. The sample gives approximately 11,000 distinct CDR3 sequences, about 53% of which show up once; about a fifth is in the top ten. Sequenced material: CD4+ T cells from the center of a lung tumor. The receptors here all came from a male donor with lung adenocarcinoma. The CD4 and CD8 labels of this study may be unreliable.

The rearrangement uses TRBV6-5 and TRBJ2-5, with 9 bases identical to TRBD1. The CDR3 has 15 residues. After removal of 2 bases from V and 7 bases from J, the junction contained 8 bases not matched to a gene. Germline-derived CDR1 and CDR2 are MNHEY and SVGAGI. The CDR3 region is CASSYGDRVGGTQYF. The DNA for the CDR3 is TGTGCCAGCAGTTACGGGGACAGGGTCGGTGGGACCCAGTACTTC.

This rearrangement joins TRBV6-1 to TRBJ2-1; 12 positions match TRBD2. Trimming took 2 bases from V and 8 from J; bases not matched to a gene: 7. This CDR3 region has 16 residues. CDR1 MNHNS and CDR2 SASEGT come from the germline V gene. CDR3 protein: CASSEIGSSGRDEQFF. Here the CDR3 DNA reads TGTGCCAGCAGTGAAATCGGATCTAGCGGGAGGGATGAGCAGTTCTTC.

In this sample, this clonotype turned up many times. The chain combines TRBV6-1 with TRBJ2-7, with a possible D match to TRBD1 (6 bases). The germline CDR1 and CDR2 sequences are MNHNS and SASEGT. Between the trimmed V and J ends, which lost 2 bases and 2 bases, there was a span of 10 bases. This CDR3 region has 14 residues. The chain's CDR3 is CASSEKGEAYEQYF. Written as DNA, the CDR3 is TGTGCCAGCAGTGAAAAGGGGGAAGCCTACGAGCAGTACTTC.

As for this clonotype: At one boundary the junction diverges from the germline segment, which might be a read error. The chain carries TRBV6-1 and TRBJ2-3; D not resolved. CDR3 size: 14 residues. Germline assignment: CDR1 MNHNS and CDR2 SASEGT. The CDR3 protein is CASSVLQREDTQYF. In nucleotides, the CDR3 is TGTGCCAGCAGTGTGCTCCAGCGCGAGGATACGCAGTATTTC.

In DNA form, the CDR3 reads TGTGCCAGCAGTCCCAGGAGGGGTCAAAATGAGCAGTTCTTC. Amino acids: CASSPRRGQNEQFF. The rearrangement joins TRBV6-1 to TRBJ2-1; possibly TRBD2 for D (6 bases). The CDR3 runs 14 residues. Germline CDR1 reads MNHNS; CDR2 reads SASEGT. The V and J ends lost 5 bases and 7 bases respectively, with 15 bases between them.

The chain joins TRBV7-6 to TRBJ2-5, with TRBD2 matching over 7 bases. CDR3 size: 16 residues. Germline V gene data show CDR1 as SGHVS and CDR2 as FNYEAQ. The junction had 11 bases not matched to a gene; V was cut back by 5 bases and J by 2 bases. In DNA form, the CDR3 reads TGTGCCAGCAGCCCATTGTTGGCTAGCGGACAAGAGACCCAGTACTTC. As protein: CASSPLLASGQETQYF.

The chain is built from TRBV6-1 and TRBJ1-1, with 7 bases lining up with TRBD1. The V gene end was trimmed by 3 bases and the J gene end by 12 bases; junction bases not matched to a gene: 13. CDR3 size: 14 residues. CDR1 and CDR2 (germline): MNHNS, SASEGT. CDR3 nucleotides: TGTGCCAGCAGTGAGGGGACAGAAAACACTGACTCTTTCTTT. Translated: CASSEGTENTDSFF.

The chain carries TRBV6-5 and TRBJ2-2, with 8 bases fitting TRBD2. The ends lost 0 bases at V and 5 bases at J; junction bases unmatched: 5. Germline values: CDR1 MNHEY, CDR2 SVGAGI. This CDR3 is 16 amino acids long. CDR3 bases: TGTGCCAGCAGTTACTCGGCCGCGGGAGGAACCGGGGAGCTGTTTTTT. This codes for CASSYSAAGGTGELFF.

V gene TRBV4-1 combines with J gene TRBJ2-7; 7 nucleotides agree with TRBD1. V shed 3 bases and J 1 base; nucleotides not matched to a gene: 6. The CDR3 sequence is 15 residues long. Germline CDR1 is MGHRA and CDR2 is YSYEKL. CDR3 sequence: CASSHTRDRSYEQYF. The CDR3 nucleotides read TGCGCCAGCAGCCACACCCGGGACAGATCCTACGAGCAGTACTTC.

The chain employs TRBV6-1 and TRBJ2-3; tentative D call: TRBD1 (6 bases). The J call is doubtful: the DNA matches TRBJ2-5 better. The CDR3 extends over 12 amino acids. Germline lookup yields CDR1 MNHNS and CDR2 SASEGT. DNA of the CDR3: TGTGCCAGCGCCAGGGGTGGGGAGACCCAGTACTTC. It translates to CASARGGETQYF.

On this clonotype: Because the CDR3 is missing its conserved closing phenylalanine or tryptophan, this is likely a read error. This chain uses TRBV10-3 with TRBJ2-1, with 7 bases identical to TRBD2. Germline values: CDR1 ENHRY, CDR2 SYGVKD. CDR3 length: 11 amino acids. J lost 4 bases, V lost 10 bases, and 1 base had no gene match. CDR3 sequence reads: CATGRYNEQFL. In DNA, the CDR3 is TGTGCCACCGGGAGGTACAATGAGCAGTTCTTA.

This clonotype was seen a handful of times. Relative to the germline gene, one junction end is altered; a read error may explain this. V gene TRBV6-1 combines with J gene TRBJ2-3, with 9 nucleotides matching TRBD2. Germline V gene lookup returns CDR1 MNHNS and CDR2 SASEGT. CDR3 length: 14 residues. Here the CDR3 reads CAGSGASGADTQYF. The DNA for the CDR3 is TGTGCCGGGAGTGGGGCTAGCGGGGCAGATACCCAGTATTTT.

By share, this clonotype ranks as large (0.1 to 1%). The genes are TRBV6-5 and TRBJ2-7; tentative D call: TRBD2 (7 bases). The V gene's germline CDR1 is MNHEY and CDR2 SVGAGI. This CDR3 is built from 15 residues. The germline V and J ends were trimmed by 7 bases and 2 bases, with 18 bases remaining between them. CDR3 sequence (DNA): TGTGCCAGCACCGACGGGGCGGGGGCTCCCTACGAGCAGTACTTC. Translating gives CASTDGAGAPYEQYF.

This clonotype is medium-sized in the sample. The V and J genes are TRBV11-1 and TRBJ2-2; maybe TRBD1 (5 bases). CDR1 SGHAT and CDR2 FQDESV come from the germline V gene (reference sequence). Trimming left V 5 bases short and J 2 bases short, with 12 bases between. There are 15 residues in the CDR3. Here the CDR3 DNA reads TGTGCCAGCAGCCAAAGGACAATCAACACCGGGGAGCTGTTTTTT. Translated: CASSQRTINTGELFF. Full variable domain (missing parts from reference TRBV11-1 and TRBJ2-2): EAEVAQSPRYKITEKSQAVAFWCDPISGHATLYWYRQILGQGPELLVQFQDESVVDDSQLPKDRFSAERLKGVDSTLKIQPAELGDSAMYLCASSQRTINTGELFFGEGSRLTVL.

The V call is TRBV6-1, the J call TRBJ1-2; D ambiguous. The CDR3 runs 18 residues. Trimming removed 0 bases at V and 0 bases at J, with 17 bases between. The germline CDR1 and CDR2 sequences are MNHNS and SASEGT. CDR3 coding DNA: TGTGCCAGCAGTGAAGCGCGGCAGAGAATAAAGGCTAACTATGGCTACACCTTC. Translating gives CASSEARQRIKANYGYTF.

This clonotype occurred many times. The chain couples TRBV10-1 to TRBJ2-2, with 7 bases lining up with TRBD2. Trimming removed 5 bases from V and 4 bases from J; junction bases left unmatched: 7. This CDR3 contains 15 residues. Germline V gives CDR1 WNHNN, CDR2 SYGVQD (reference sequence). The CDR3 region is CASSFGGRGTGELFF. CDR3 coding DNA: TGCGCCAGCAGTTTTGGCGGGAGAGGCACCGGGGAGCTGTTTTTT.

There are many counts of this clonotype. The J gene is TRBJ2-1, the V gene TRBV6-1, with 7 bases aligning to TRBD2. Germline loops: CDR1 MNHNS, CDR2 SASEGT. The CDR3 consists of 15 residues. Trimming took 2 bases from V and 2 from J; bases not matched to a gene: 3. The CDR3 bases are TGTGCCAGCAGTGAATGGCTAGCGGCCTACAATGAGCAGTTCTTC. It translates to CASSEWLAAYNEQFF.

This clonotype qualifies as medium-sized. The chain joins TRBV6-1 to TRBJ2-5, with 8 bases aligning to TRBD1. The J call is uncertain, as TRBJ2-7 better fits the DNA end. This CDR3 has 14 amino acids. From germline, CDR1 is MNHNS and CDR2 SASEGT. Here the CDR3 DNA reads TGTGCCAGCAGTGAATCGACAGGGGCGGGCGAGCAGTACTTC. As protein: CASSESTGAGEQYF.

Sample share makes this clonotype medium-sized (0.01 to 0.1%). The J gene is TRBJ2-1, the V gene TRBV7-6, with 7 bases fitting TRBD2. Germline loops: CDR1 SGHVS, CDR2 FNYEAQ. Unmatched junction bases numbered 12, after V lost 5 bases and J lost 5 bases. The CDR3 has 16 residues. CDR3 nucleotide sequence: TGTGCCAGCAGCCTATCCGGGACTAACCTGGACAATGAGCAGTTCTTC. Translating it yields CASSLSGTNLDNEQFF.

This clonotype came up a few times. The chain joins TRBV6-5 to TRBJ2-1, with 7 bases fitting TRBD2. There are 15 residues in the CDR3. The germline V gene has CDR1 MNHEY and CDR2 SVGAGI. Trimming cost V 4 bases and J 3 bases; bases outside gene matches: 6. The CDR3 nucleotides are TGTGCCAGCAGTTCACCGGGACTATACTACAATGAGCAGTTCTTC. Amino acids: CASSSPGLYYNEQFF.

The V gene is TRBV6-5, the J gene TRBJ2-3; 14 bases map to TRBD2. V shed 4 bases and J 6 bases; nucleotides not matched to a gene: 12. CDR1 is MNHEY and CDR2 is SVGAGI in the germline V gene. The CDR3 length is 18 residues. CDR3 sequence: CASSFPRLAGGPMDTQYF. DNA of the CDR3: TGTGCCAGCAGTTTTCCTCGACTAGCGGGAGGGCCGATGGATACGCAGTATTTT.